A single sample is the source of the 20 T cell receptor beta chains below, sequenced in a study of blood T cell repertoires in COVID-19. Method: immunoSEQ multiplex PCR; TCRdb's copy keeps in-frame clones and lacks some. The repertoire holds some 7,600 clones, with about 90% as singletons. The sequenced sample consisted of peripheral blood. The origin of the receptors is a human donor in a cohort sampled during active COVID-19.

The chain has TRBV9 and TRBJ2-1, with 11 bases fitting TRBD2. Germline assignment: CDR1 SGDLS and CDR2 YYNGEE. The CDR3 loop spans 16 amino acids. V lost 3 bases and J lost 2; bases outside the gene matches: 4. CDR3 DNA: TGTGCCAGCAGCGAACTAGCGGGAGTTGCCTACAATGAGCAGTTCTTC. Translating it yields CASSELAGVAYNEQFF. Using reference TRBV9 and TRBJ2-1 for the parts outside the CDR3, the full variable domain is DSGVTQTPKHLITATGQRVTLRCSPRSGDLSVYWYQQSLDQGLQFLIQYYNGEERAKGNILERFSAQQFPDLHSELNLSSLELGDSALYFCASSELAGVAYNEQFFGPGTRLTVL.

The V gene is TRBV4-1, the J gene TRBJ2-7; D possibly corresponds to TRBD1 (5 bases). The CDR3 covers 13 residues. Deletions cut 0 bases from V and 7 bases from J, with 10 bases between. The germline gives CDR1 MGHRA, CDR2 YSYEKL. CDR3 DNA sequence: TGCGCCAGCAGCCAAGACCAGGGCAGGGAGCAGTACTTC. Its protein product is CASSQDQGREQYF.

V gene TRBV24-1 combines with J gene TRBJ2-3; D is unresolved. The CDR3 is 16 amino acids. V was clipped by 0 bases and J by 4 bases, with 13 bases between them. CDR1 is KGHDR, CDR2 SFDVKD, per germline. The CDR3 here is CATSDLGLMAPDTQYF. For the CDR3, the DNA is TGTGCCACCAGTGATTTGGGGCTTATGGCTCCAGATACGCAGTATTTT.

The chain employs TRBV30 and TRBJ2-7; D uncertain. Germline values: CDR1 GTSNPN, CDR2 SVGIG (reference sequence). The CDR3 has 12 residues. Trimming cost V 5 bases and J 1 base, with 9 bases left between them. For the CDR3, the DNA is TGTGCCTGGGCTATAAATTCCTACGAGCAGTACTTC. This gives the protein CAWAINSYEQYF.

This clone is categorized as medium-sized (0.01 to 0.1%). CDR3 amino acids: CASTGYEQYF. The CDR3 bases are TGTGCCAGCACCGGCTACGAGCAGTACTTC. The chain employs TRBV25-1 and TRBJ2-7; D uncertain. The germline gives CDR1 MGHDK, CDR2 SYGVNS. CDR3 length: 10 amino acids. The V end lost 7 bases, the J end lost 3 bases, and 4 bases lay between the germline ends.

This chain connects TRBV6-2 or TRBV6-3 to TRBJ2-7, with TRBD2 identical over 11 bases. CDR1 is MNHEY, CDR2 SVGEGT, per germline. The CDR3 is 16 residues long. V was clipped by 0 bases and J by 1 base; unmatched bases: 2. The CDR3 DNA reads TGTGCCAGCAGTTACTCAGGGACTAGCGGATCCTACGAGCAGTACTTC. Protein sequence: CASSYSGTSGSYEQYF.

The chain has TRBV10-3 and TRBJ2-7, with TRBD2 matching 8 bases. The V gene's germline CDR1 is ENHRY and CDR2 SYGVKD. The CDR3 has 16 amino acids. With V trimmed by 4 bases and J by 2 bases, 10 bases remained unmatched. The DNA of the CDR3 is TGTGCCATCAGTGGGCTAGCGGGCGGGATAACCTACGAGCAGTACTTC. It encodes CAISGLAGGITYEQYF.

The table lists this clone with a count of one. The chain uses TRBV10-1 and TRBJ2-3; TRBD2 is a possible D gene (6 bases). V dropped 8 bases and J dropped 2 bases, with 17 bases sitting between them. CDR3 length: 15 residues. Germline values: CDR1 WNHNN, CDR2 SYGVQD (reference sequence). The CDR3 is CASARGLKYTDTQYF. CDR3 bases: TGCGCCAGCGCGCGGGGACTGAAATACACAGATACGCAGTATTTT.

The chain carries TRBV7-9 and TRBJ1-5; D call uncertain. Germline lookup yields CDR1 SEHNR and CDR2 FQNEAQ (reference sequence). V lost 2 bases and J 3 bases, leaving 8 bases between the germline ends. The CDR3 contains 14 residues. The CDR3 here is CASSLLYSNQPQHF. In DNA form, the CDR3 reads TGTGCCAGCAGCTTACTTTACTCCAATCAGCCCCAGCATTTT.

This clone was recorded once. The chain combines TRBV6-5 with TRBJ1-5; TRBD1 is a possible D gene (5 bases). Germline-derived CDR1 and CDR2 are MNHEY and SVGAGI. V was pared by 6 bases and J by 4 bases, with 13 bases between. CDR3 length: 14 residues. The chain's CDR3 is CASSQIRVNQPQHF. Written as DNA, the CDR3 is TGTGCCAGCAGCCAAATCAGGGTGAATCAGCCCCAGCATTTT.

The rearrangement joins TRBV3-1 (or the pseudogene TRBV3-2) to TRBJ2-4; 7 bases match TRBD2. Per germline, CDR1 LGHDT and CDR2 YNNKEL (reference sequence). V lost 2 bases to trimming and J lost 12 bases; unmatched junction nucleotides: 4. CDR3 size: 12 residues. In DNA, the CDR3 is TGTGCCAGCAGCCAATTGGGACTACATCAGTACTTC. It translates to CASSQLGLHQYF.

This chain uses TRBV6-6 with TRBJ2-7; 10 bases fit TRBD1. V was clipped by 6 bases and J by 3 bases; unmatched bases: 5. Germline loops: CDR1 MNHNY, CDR2 SVGAGI (reference sequence). The CDR3 length is 14 residues. The CDR3 nucleotides are TGTGCCAGCAGGGTGGGACAGGGGTTCTACGAGCAGTACTTC. Its protein is CASRVGQGFYEQYF.

This sequence joins TRBV11-2 and TRBJ2-7, with D unresolved. In germline, CDR1 is SGHAT, CDR2 FQNNGV. Deletions cut 8 bases from V and 0 bases from J, with 14 bases between. This CDR3 region has 14 residues. The chain's CDR3 is CASPPLLASYEQYF. CDR3 nucleotides: TGTGCCAGCCCCCCTCTCCTGGCCTCCTACGAGCAGTACTTC.

The V call is TRBV28, the J call TRBJ2-3, with a weak D call TRBD2 (5 bases). With 5 bases removed from V and 0 bases from J, the gap between germline ends came to 18 bases. This CDR3 region has 17 residues. The germline V gene has CDR1 MDHEN and CDR2 SYDVKM. CDR3 DNA sequence: TGTGCCAGCAGTCCTCGGACTTTTAAATTAAGCACAGATACGCAGTATTTT. Amino acids: CASSPRTFKLSTDTQYF.

The rearrangement joins TRBV6-5 to TRBJ1-2, with TRBD1 as a possible D gene (6 bases). Trimming removed 7 bases at V and 4 bases at J, with 19 bases between. CDR3 length: 15 amino acids. The germline V gene has CDR1 MNHEY and CDR2 SVGAGI. The CDR3 region is CASTTAGVGRYGYTF. The CDR3 region has the DNA TGTGCCAGCACAACGGCAGGGGTAGGACGCTATGGCTACACCTTC.

The J gene is TRBJ2-1, the V gene TRBV7-9, with D maybe TRBD2 (5 bases). Germline loops: CDR1 SEHNR, CDR2 FQNEAQ (reference sequence). This CDR3 comprises 13 residues. Trimming shortened V by 8 bases and J by 5 bases, and 13 bases separated the two germline ends. CDR3 protein: CASSSNSDNEQFF. CDR3 sequence (DNA): TGTGCCAGCTCTAGCAACTCGGACAATGAGCAGTTCTTC.

The chain has TRBV15 and TRBJ1-4; 11 bases line up with TRBD1. Germline loops: CDR1 LNHNV, CDR2 YYDKDF (reference sequence). J lost 7 bases, V lost 8 bases, and 3 bases had no gene match. The CDR3 runs to 13 residues. The CDR3 reads CATSGTGGEKLFF. The CDR3 DNA reads as TGTGCCACCTCCGGGACAGGGGGTGAAAAACTGTTTTTT.

The V gene is TRBV2, the J gene TRBJ2-5; 8 positions match TRBD1. Germline CDR1 is SNHLY and CDR2 is FYNNEI. V lost 4 bases to trimming and J lost 2 bases; unmatched junction nucleotides: 9. The CDR3 totals 16 residues. DNA for the CDR3: TGTGCCAGCAGTGCAGGGGGACAGGCCAATCAAGAGACCCAGTACTTC. Its translation is CASSAGGQANQETQYF.

This sequence joins TRBV10-3 and TRBJ1-1, with D perhaps matching TRBD1 (5 bases). V shed 2 bases and J shed 4 bases, with 14 bases lying between them. Germline V gene sequence: CDR1 ENHRY, CDR2 SYGVKD. The CDR3 has 15 amino acids. CDR3 sequence: CAISEGRREGTEAFF. Written as DNA, the CDR3 is TGTGCCATCAGTGAGGGTCGCAGGGAGGGCACTGAAGCTTTCTTT.

The genes are TRBV25-1 and TRBJ2-7; TRBD2 agrees at 8 bases. CDR1 and CDR2 from the germline V gene are MGHDK and SYGVNS. The V and J ends lost 1 base and 1 base, in that order; junction bases with no gene match: 9. The CDR3 has 17 residues. The CDR3 here is CASSESVGLAPSYEQYF. The CDR3 DNA is TGTGCCAGCAGTGAATCGGTAGGACTAGCCCCTTCCTACGAGCAGTACTTC.